The 32 T cell receptor beta chains listed next were all sequenced from one sample in a study of T cell changes during pregnancy in multiple sclerosis. The method was immunoSEQ multiplex PCR; TCRdb's version includes in-frame clones alone and lacks a portion of them. The table lists 17,000 or so clones, around 97% of them singletons. Sample: peripheral blood, taken in the third trimester of pregnancy. Receptors were obtained from a female donor with multiple sclerosis, enrolled in a pregnancy study.

This sequence joins TRBV6-4 and TRBJ1-5; D is unresolved. The CDR3 is made up of 13 amino acids. Trimming stripped 5 bases from V and 4 bases from J, with 9 bases between. CDR1 and CDR2 (germline): MRHNA, SNTAGT. The CDR3 bases are TGTGCCAGCAGTCTAGACGGAAATCAGCCCCAGCATTTT. It is translated as CASSLDGNQPQHF.

The V gene is TRBV7-2, the J gene TRBJ2-7; perhaps TRBD2 as D (6 bases). Per germline, CDR1 SGHTA and CDR2 FQGNSA. This CDR3 spans 14 amino acids. Trimming shortened V by 2 bases and J by 3 bases, and 11 bases separated the two germline ends. CDR3 loop: CASSLTGVGYEQYF. For the CDR3, the DNA is TGTGCCAGCAGCTTAACGGGGGTGGGCTACGAGCAGTACTTC.

In DNA, the CDR3 is TGTGCCAGCAGCTACCGACGCTTAGAGGGTACGCAGTATTTT. It translates to CASSYRRLEGTQYF. This chain joins TRBV5-4 and TRBJ2-3; D might be TRBD2 (5 bases). V was shortened by 3 bases and J by 8 bases, with 16 bases between the two germline ends. There are 14 residues in the CDR3. The germline V gene encodes CDR1 SGHNT and CDR2 YYREEE (reference sequence). Looking up the rest from reference TRBV5-4 and TRBJ2-3 gives the full variable domain: ETGVTQSPTHLIKTRGQQVTLRCSSQSGHNTVSWYQQALGQGPQFIFQYYREEENGRGNFPPRFSGLQFPNYSSELNVNALELDDSALYLCASSYRRLEGTQYFGPGTRLTVL.

This clone was seen a single time. The V and J genes are TRBV27 and TRBJ2-3; 9 bases match TRBD2. Losses at the gene ends were 6 bases for V and 5 bases for J; bases not matched to a gene: 9. Germline CDR1 MNHEY, CDR2 SMNVEV (reference sequence). CDR3 length: 15 residues. CDR3 amino acids: CASRNAGGRIDTQYF. The CDR3 nucleotides are TGTGCCAGCAGGAACGCGGGAGGGCGGATAGATACGCAGTATTTT.

This chain connects TRBV6-5 to TRBJ2-7; D is perhaps TRBD1 (6 bases). Germline CDR1 reads MNHEY; CDR2 reads SVGAGI. The V gene lost 0 bases and the J gene lost 6 bases, with 15 bases spanning the gap. This CDR3 comprises 15 residues. The CDR3 DNA reads TGTGCCAGCAGTTACTCGTTGGGGGCGCGGGTCGAGCAGTACTTC. Translation: CASSYSLGARVEQYF.

The chain joins TRBV19 to TRBJ2-1; 13 bases fit TRBD2. The CDR3 contains 15 residues. V was pared by 11 bases and J by 6 bases, with 10 bases of the junction left unmatched. Germline loops: CDR1 LNHDA, CDR2 SQIVND (reference sequence). In DNA, the CDR3 is TGTGCCGAGAGGGACTGGACTAGCGGGAGCAATGAGCAGTTCTTC. Its protein product is CAERDWTSGSNEQFF.

In DNA form, the CDR3 reads TGTGCCAGCAGTGTACCTTGGACTAGCGGACAAGAGACCCAGTACTTC. The encoded protein is CASSVPWTSGQETQYF. The V call is TRBV25-1, the J call TRBJ2-5; 10 nucleotides align to TRBD2. The junction had 7 bases not matched to a gene; V was cut back by 4 bases and J by 2 bases. This CDR3 is built from 16 residues. Germline CDR1 and CDR2: MGHDK and SYGVNS.

This clone has only one observation. The chain uses TRBV18 and TRBJ1-3, with a weak D call TRBD1 (5 bases). Per the germline V gene, CDR1 is KGHSH and CDR2 is LQKENI. Trimming removed 1 base from V and 0 bases from J, with 10 bases in between. This CDR3 comprises 16 residues. Here the CDR3 DNA reads TGTGCCAGCTCACCACAAGGGACTTTCTCTGGAAACACCATATATTTT. Amino acid sequence: CASSPQGTFSGNTIYF. Variable domain in full (rest from reference TRBV18 and TRBJ1-3): NAGVMQNPRHLVRRRGQEARLRCSPMKGHSHVYWYRQLPEEGLKFMVYLQKENIIDESGMPKERFSAEFPKEGPSILRIQQVVRGDSAAYFCASSPQGTFSGNTIYFGEGSWLTVV.

The chain uses TRBV18 and TRBJ2-6, with TRBD1 matching over 7 bases. Trimming at V came to 3 bases and at J to 0 bases, leaving 5 bases not matched to a gene. From germline, CDR1 is KGHSH and CDR2 LQKENI. The CDR3 runs 17 residues. Written as DNA, the CDR3 is TGTGCCAGCTCACCGTACAGGGACAGCTCTGGGGCCAACGTCCTGACTTTC. Protein sequence: CASSPYRDSSGANVLTF.

V usage is TRBV29-1 and J usage is TRBJ2-7, with TRBD1 identical over 12 bases. The CDR3 covers 14 residues. Looked up from germline, CDR1 is SQVTM and CDR2 is ANQGSEA. The J segment lost 2 bases and the V segment lost 3 bases, leaving 2 bases of the junction unmatched. The CDR3 spells CSVEGQGATYEQYF. The CDR3 region has the DNA TGCAGCGTTGAGGGACAGGGGGCCACCTACGAGCAGTACTTC.

The genes are TRBV6-6 and TRBJ2-7; 11 nucleotides line up with TRBD2. CDR3 length equals 15 residues. J gave up 1 base and V 4 bases, and 3 bases lay outside the gene matches. CDR1 is MNHNY, CDR2 SVGAGI, per germline (reference sequence). CDR3 coding DNA: TGTGCCAGCAGTTCTAGCGGGGGGCGGTCCTACGAGCAGTACTTC. This translates into CASSSSGGRSYEQYF.

The rearrangement links TRBV10-3 to TRBJ2-3; the match to TRBD2 covers 13 bases. After removal of 7 bases from V and 1 base from J, the junction contained 5 bases not matched to a gene. CDR1 is ENHRY, CDR2 SYGVKD, per germline. The CDR3 has 16 residues. This CDR3 is CAIKKLAGGGTDTQYF. CDR3 bases: TGTGCCATCAAAAAACTAGCGGGAGGGGGCACAGATACGCAGTATTTT.

This chain joins TRBV25-1 and TRBJ1-1, with a possible D match to TRBD1 (5 bases). This CDR3 spans 15 amino acids. Trimming cost V 2 bases and J 1 base, with 11 bases left between them. Germline CDR1 MGHDK, CDR2 SYGVNS. For the CDR3, the DNA is TGTGCCAGCAGTGAAGGGGGAGGGACGAACACTGAAGCTTTCTTT. It codes for CASSEGGGTNTEAFF. The variable domain in full, with the rest retrieved from reference TRBV25-1 and TRBJ1-1, is EADIYQTPRYLVIGTGKKITLECSQTMGHDKMYWYQQDPGMELHLIHYSYGVNSTEKGDLSSESTVSRIRTEHFPLTLESARPSHTSQYLCASSEGGGTNTEAFFGQGTRLTVV.

The rearrangement links TRBV1 to TRBJ2-5; TRBD1, the D gene given by the table, was not confirmed from the DNA. TRBV1 is a pseudogene locus. The CDR3 consists of 18 residues. CDR3 protein: CTSSQYPPQTGYQETQYF. CDR3 coding DNA: TGCACCAGCAGCCAATACCCCCCTCAGACAGGGTACCAAGAGACCCAGTACTTC.

This chain links TRBV12-5 with TRBJ1-3; 7 bases align to TRBD1. Germline V gives CDR1 LGHNT, CDR2 FRNRAP. The CDR3 spans 15 residues. V shed 7 bases and J 2 bases; nucleotides not matched to a gene: 8. The CDR3 DNA is TGTGCTAGTGCCCCGGACAGGTTCCCTGGAAACACCATATATTTT. This sequence encodes CASAPDRFPGNTIYF. Combining the CDR3 with reference TRBV12-5 and TRBJ1-3 gives the whole variable domain DARVTQTPRHKVTEMGQEVTMRCQPILGHNTVFWYRQTMMQGLELLAYFRNRAPLDDSGMPKDRFSAEMPDATLATLKIQPSEPRDSAVYFCASAPDRFPGNTIYFGEGSWLTVV.

This chain joins TRBV7-2 and TRBJ2-5, with D perhaps TRBD1 (7 bases). Germline CDR1 SGHTA, CDR2 FQGNSA. There are 15 residues in the CDR3. V dropped 5 bases and J dropped 5 bases, with 18 bases sitting between them. The CDR3 region has the DNA TGTGCCAGCAGCCCTAGACTAGGGGGCTGGGAGACCCAGTACTTC. Amino acid sequence: CASSPRLGGWETQYF.

V and J are TRBV5-1 and TRBJ1-1; D is unresolved. Between the trimmed V and J ends, which lost 0 bases and 1 base, there was a span of 10 bases. The germline V gene encodes CDR1 SGHRS and CDR2 YFSETQ. The CDR3 has 15 amino acids. CDR3 region: CASSLVRSSNTEAFF. DNA for the CDR3: TGCGCCAGCAGCTTGGTGCGGAGTTCGAACACTGAAGCTTTCTTT.

V and J are TRBV7-9 and TRBJ2-7; 7 positions match TRBD1. V shed 1 base and J 2 bases; nucleotides not matched to a gene: 2. Germline assignment: CDR1 SEHNR and CDR2 FQNEAQ (reference sequence). This CDR3 is built from 14 residues. Written as DNA, the CDR3 is TGTGCCAGCAGCTTAGTAGGGGGCCCCTACGAGCAGTACTTC. This gives the protein CASSLVGGPYEQYF.

The chain links TRBV28 to TRBJ2-1; 7 nucleotides match TRBD2. V lost 8 bases, J lost 8 bases, and 6 bases stayed unmatched. Germline V lookup: CDR1 MDHEN, CDR2 SYDVKM. The CDR3 extends over 12 amino acids. The CDR3 spells CASGGSLDEQFF. The CDR3 bases are TGTGCCAGCGGCGGGAGTCTGGATGAGCAGTTCTTC.

The chain has TRBV27 and TRBJ1-1; possible D gene TRBD1, 6 bases. Germline loops: CDR1 MNHEY, CDR2 SMNVEV (reference sequence). Deletions cut 3 bases from V and 0 bases from J, with 14 bases between. This CDR3 comprises 16 residues. Written as DNA, the CDR3 is TGTGCCAGCAGTTTCCAGAGGGGGATCTTGAACACTGAAGCTTTCTTT. Residues: CASSFQRGILNTEAFF.

The chain couples TRBV28 to TRBJ2-5; 7 bases agree with TRBD1. CDR3 length: 13 amino acids. V shed 1 base and J 4 bases; nucleotides not matched to a gene: 0. The germline CDR1 and CDR2 sequences are MDHEN and SYDVKM. The CDR3 nucleotides read TGTGCCAGCAGTTTATCAGGGGGAGAGACCCAGTACTTC. Encoded protein: CASSLSGGETQYF.

The V call is TRBV4-2, the J call TRBJ1-1, with a tentative D call TRBD1 (6 bases). V was shortened by 4 bases and J by 3 bases, with 12 bases between the two germline ends. CDR3 length equals 14 residues. Looked up from germline, CDR1 is LGHNA and CDR2 is YNFKEQ. The CDR3, as DNA: TGTGCCAGCAGCCCCAGAGGGGGGGACACTGAAGCTTTCTTT. It codes for CASSPRGGDTEAFF.

The V gene is TRBV6-1, the J gene TRBJ2-5, with no clear D. V gave up 3 bases and J gave up 5 bases, with 7 bases separating them. CDR1 is MNHNS and CDR2 is SASEGT in the germline V gene. The CDR3 has 12 residues. CDR3 loop: CASSDYGETQYF. CDR3 coding DNA: TGTGCCAGCAGTGATTACGGGGAGACCCAGTACTTC.

This rearrangement joins TRBV6-6 to TRBJ1-4; D is perhaps TRBD1 (5 bases). Germline V CDR1 and CDR2: MNHNY, SVGAGI (reference sequence). V was trimmed by 0 bases and J by 7 bases, leaving 6 bases between them. This CDR3 spans 13 amino acids. The CDR3 DNA follows: TGTGCCAGCAGTTACTCGGGGGGTGAAAAACTGTTTTTT. Translation: CASSYSGGEKLFF.

This chain links TRBV11-2 with TRBJ1-1; D uncertain. Trimming removed 4 bases at V and 5 bases at J, with 11 bases between. Germline assignment: CDR1 SGHAT and CDR2 FQNNGV. The CDR3 length is 13 residues. CDR3 DNA: TGTGCCAGCAGCTCCCTAGATGGGACTGAAGCTTTCTTT. It encodes CASSSLDGTEAFF. Together with reference TRBV11-2 and TRBJ1-1, the CDR3 gives the full variable domain: EAGVAQSPRYKIIEKRQSVAFWCNPISGHATLYWYQQILGQGPKLLIQFQNNGVVDDSQLPKDRFSAERLKGVDSTLKIQPAKLEDSAVYLCASSSLDGTEAFFGQGTRLTVV.

The chain recombines TRBV7-3 with TRBJ2-1; D is uncertain. CDR1 is SGHTA, CDR2 FQGTGA, per germline. Trimming removed 5 bases at V and 4 bases at J, with 15 bases between. The CDR3 totals 15 residues. CDR3 residues: CASSPTGDPYNEQFF. CDR3 DNA: TGTGCCAGCAGCCCAACTGGAGACCCTTACAATGAGCAGTTCTTC.

This chain connects TRBV7-2 to TRBJ1-1, with TRBD1 matching over 7 bases. The CDR3 totals 13 residues. J gave up 6 bases and V 3 bases, and 4 bases lay outside the gene matches. Germline V gene data show CDR1 as SGHTA and CDR2 as FQGNSA. CDR3 in amino acids: CASSLLQGSEAFF. DNA of the CDR3: TGTGCCAGCAGCTTGTTACAGGGGTCTGAAGCTTTCTTT. Full variable domain (rest looked up from reference TRBV7-2 and TRBJ1-1): GAGVSQSPSNKVTEKGKDVELRCDPISGHTALYWYRQSLGQGLEFLIYFQGNSAPDKSGLPSDRFSAERTGGSVSTLTIQRTQQEDSAVYLCASSLLQGSEAFFGQGTRLTVV.

V and J are TRBV7-3 and TRBJ2-2; a possible D gene is TRBD1 (6 bases). V was trimmed by 5 bases and J by 7 bases, leaving 14 bases between them. This CDR3 is 14 amino acids long. The germline V gene has CDR1 SGHTA and CDR2 FQGTGA. The CDR3 bases are TGTGCCAGCAGCGGGCAACAGGGTGTCGGGGAGCTGTTTTTT. Residues: CASSGQQGVGELFF.

The rearrangement joins TRBV28 to TRBJ2-7; D remains ambiguous. V dropped 6 bases and J dropped 2 bases, with 14 bases sitting between them. CDR1 MDHEN and CDR2 SYDVKM come from the germline V gene. The CDR3 sequence is 14 residues long. The CDR3 reads CASRPTVRPYEQYF. CDR3 sequence (DNA): TGTGCCAGCAGACCAACCGTGCGGCCCTACGAGCAGTACTTC.

The CDR3 DNA reads as TGTGCCAGCTCACCACTATTCCGCAGGGAGGGAGATACGCAGTATTTT. This sequence encodes CASSPLFRREGDTQYF. V is TRBV18 and J is TRBJ2-3, with 7 bases that match TRBD2. V lost 1 base and J lost 5; bases outside the gene matches: 9. Germline loops: CDR1 KGHSH, CDR2 LQKENI. The CDR3 contains 16 residues.

The gene calls are TRBV29-1 and TRBJ1-2; the D is unclear. Germline CDR1 SQVTM, CDR2 ANQGSEA. This CDR3 spans 14 amino acids. The V gene lost 4 bases and the J gene lost 4 bases, with 16 bases spanning the gap. CDR3 in amino acids: CSVADNIALYGYTF. The CDR3 DNA reads TGCAGCGTTGCAGACAACATAGCCCTCTATGGCTACACCTTC. Together with reference TRBV29-1 and TRBJ1-2, the CDR3 gives the full variable domain: SAVISQKPSRDICQRGTSLTIQCQVDSQVTMMFWYRQQPGQSLTLIATANQGSEATYESGFVIDKFPISRPNLTFSTLTVSNMSPEDSSIYLCSVADNIALYGYTFGSGTRLTVV.

The rearrangement links TRBV7-3 to TRBJ1-6; possible D gene TRBD1, 6 bases. Between the trimmed V and J ends, which lost 6 bases and 10 bases, there was a span of 16 bases. The germline gives CDR1 SGHTA, CDR2 FQGTGA. CDR3 length: 14 residues. The CDR3 bases are TGTGCCAGCAGTTCTACAGGGTCTCGGTCACCCCTCCACTTT. It yields the protein CASSSTGSRSPLHF.